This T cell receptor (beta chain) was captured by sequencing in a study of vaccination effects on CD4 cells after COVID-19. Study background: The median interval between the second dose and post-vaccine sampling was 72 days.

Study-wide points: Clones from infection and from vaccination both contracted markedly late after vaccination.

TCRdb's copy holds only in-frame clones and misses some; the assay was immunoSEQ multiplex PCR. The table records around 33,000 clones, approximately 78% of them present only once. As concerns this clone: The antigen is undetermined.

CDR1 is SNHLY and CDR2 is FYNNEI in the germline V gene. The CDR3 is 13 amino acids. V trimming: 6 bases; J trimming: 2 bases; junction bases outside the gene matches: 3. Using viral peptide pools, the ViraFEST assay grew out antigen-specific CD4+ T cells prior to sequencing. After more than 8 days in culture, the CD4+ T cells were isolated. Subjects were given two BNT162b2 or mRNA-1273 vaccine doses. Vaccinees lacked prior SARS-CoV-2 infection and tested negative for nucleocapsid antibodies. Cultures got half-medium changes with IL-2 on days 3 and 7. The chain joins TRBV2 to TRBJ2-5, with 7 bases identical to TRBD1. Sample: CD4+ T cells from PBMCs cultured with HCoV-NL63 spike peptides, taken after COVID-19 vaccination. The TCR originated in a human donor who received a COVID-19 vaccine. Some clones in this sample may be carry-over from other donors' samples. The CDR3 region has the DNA TGTGCCAGCAGGGGGGACAGTCAAGAGACCCAGTACTTC. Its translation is CASRGDSQETQYF.